This entry lists 14 T cell receptor beta chains sequenced from one sample in a study of blood T cell repertoires in COVID-19. Libraries were prepared by immunoSEQ multiplex PCR; TCRdb keeps only in-frame clonotypes and omits some of them. The sample gives about 62,000 clones, 80% to 90% of which show up once; roughly 18% is in the top ten. The sample consisted of peripheral blood. Receptor source: a woman in her fifties or sixties with COVID-19, enrolled during active disease.

The V call is TRBV4-1, the J call TRBJ2-7; weak D call: TRBD2 (5 bases). The CDR3 spans 13 residues. CDR1 is MGHRA and CDR2 is YSYEKL in the germline V gene. V lost 3 bases, J lost 5 bases, and 11 bases lay in between. CDR3 sequence (DNA): TGCGCCAGCAGCCATGTGAGGGTCCACGAGCAGTACTTC. Encoded protein: CASSHVRVHEQYF.

The CDR3 sequence: CASKAGGVSYEQYF. The CDR3, as DNA: TGTGCCAGCAAGGCGGGGGGGGTTTCCTACGAGCAGTACTTC. The V and J genes are TRBV2 and TRBJ2-7, with 9 bases lining up with TRBD2. The CDR3 is 14 residues long. Trimming cost V 7 bases and J 1 base; bases outside gene matches: 5. Germline V gives CDR1 SNHLY, CDR2 FYNNEI.

Points on this clone: Mismatch with germline at one junction end may stem from a read error. This rearrangement joins TRBV7-7 to TRBJ2-7; 7 nucleotides line up with TRBD2. CDR3 length: 13 amino acids. CDR1 is SSHAT and CDR2 is FNYEAQ in the germline V gene (reference sequence). In nucleotides, the CDR3 is TGTGCTAGCAGCTTAGCGGGCAACTACGAGCAGTACTTC. Translating it yields CASSLAGNYEQYF.

Concerning this clone itself: The junction departs from the called germline gene at one end, perhaps through a read error. V and J are TRBV27 and TRBJ1-4, with 7 bases identical to TRBD1. Germline lookup yields CDR1 MNHEY and CDR2 SMNVEV (reference sequence). The CDR3 runs 15 residues. The CDR3 nucleotides read TGTGCCACCAGTCGATGGACAGGAGTTGAAGAAAAACTGTTTTTT. It yields the protein CATSRWTGVEEKLFF.

The chain couples TRBV4-3 to TRBJ1-6, with D unclear. There are 15 residues in the CDR3. Deletions cut 5 bases from V and 0 bases from J, with 8 bases between. The germline V gene encodes CDR1 LGHNA and CDR2 YSLEER. CDR3 amino acids: CASSSFRSYNSPLHF. The CDR3 DNA follows: TGCGCCAGCAGCTCCTTCCGCTCCTATAATTCACCCCTCCACTTT.

The chain recombines TRBV5-1 with TRBJ1-2, with TRBD1 matching over 11 bases. The CDR3 totals 17 residues. Per the germline V gene, CDR1 is SGHRS and CDR2 is YFSETQ. The ends lost 4 bases at V and 6 bases at J; junction bases unmatched: 14. CDR3 region: CASSQGREDRGRDGYTF. As DNA, the CDR3 is TGCGCCAGCAGCCAAGGGCGCGAGGACAGGGGGCGGGATGGCTACACCTTC.

The chain couples TRBV2 to TRBJ2-3; D gene uncertain. V was cut by 0 bases and J by 5 bases, with 15 bases left in between. The CDR3 is 16 residues long. Per germline, CDR1 SNHLY and CDR2 FYNNEI. CDR3 DNA sequence: TGTGCCAGCAGTGAAGCCCCCCCCGGGTATGGAGATACGCAGTATTTT. It yields the protein CASSEAPPGYGDTQYF.

The chain has TRBV21-1 and TRBJ1-5; the D call of TRBD1 is as the table states it, not checked on the DNA. TRBV21-1 is tagged as a pseudogene. The CDR3 sequence is 18 residues long. CDR3 sequence (DNA): TGTGCCAGCAGCAGCGACAGGGGGAAGAGGTGGAACAATCAGCCCCAGCATTTT. Its translation: CASSSDRGKRWNNQPQHF.

This clone came up once. The J gene is TRBJ1-3, the V gene TRBV12-3 or TRBV12-4; the D gene is possibly TRBD1 (6 bases). The V and J ends lost 6 bases and 6 bases respectively, with 12 bases between them. There are 13 residues in the CDR3. In DNA form, the CDR3 reads TGTGCCAGCAGCCCCGGGACACAAAACACCATATATTTT. Translating it yields CASSPGTQNTIYF.

The CDR3 protein is CASSIQGASNSPLHF. DNA for the CDR3: TGTGCCAGCAGTATACAGGGGGCTAGCAATTCACCCCTCCACTTT. The V call is TRBV6-5, the J call TRBJ1-6; 9 nucleotides agree with TRBD1. This CDR3 is 15 amino acids long. The germline V gene encodes CDR1 MNHEY and CDR2 SVGAGI. After removal of 5 bases from V and 7 bases from J, the junction contained 6 bases not matched to a gene.

The chain is built from TRBV7-2 and TRBJ1-1, with 10 positions matching TRBD1. Losses at the gene ends were 3 bases for V and 7 bases for J; bases not matched to a gene: 5. The CDR3 is made up of 14 amino acids. Germline V gene sequence: CDR1 SGHTA, CDR2 FQGNSA. The CDR3 DNA is TGTGCCAGCAGCTTTCGGACAGGGGGAAGTGAAGCTTTCTTT. The encoded protein is CASSFRTGGSEAFF.

The chain carries TRBV7-9 and TRBJ1-1, with D unclear. Deletions cut 1 base from V and 5 bases from J, with 8 bases between. There are 13 residues in the CDR3. Germline CDR1 reads SEHNR; CDR2 reads FQNEAQ (reference sequence). CDR3 residues: CASSLDAVTEAFF. Written as DNA, the CDR3 is TGTGCCAGCAGCTTAGACGCGGTTACTGAAGCTTTCTTT.

The genes are TRBV28 and TRBJ1-3; D perhaps matches TRBD1 (5 bases). CDR1 and CDR2 (germline): MDHEN, SYDVKM. V was cut by 4 bases and J by 1 base, with 14 bases left in between. The length of the CDR3 is 16 residues. The CDR3 region is CASSSPGARSGNTIYF. Here the CDR3 DNA reads TGTGCCAGCAGTTCCCCTGGGGCGAGATCTGGAAACACCATATATTTT. Based on the CDR3 plus reference TRBV28 and TRBJ1-3, the full variable domain is DVKVTQSSRYLVKRTGEKVFLECVQDMDHENMFWYRQDPGLGLRLIYFSYDVKMKEKGDIPEGYSVSREKKERFSLILESASTNQTSMYLCASSSPGARSGNTIYFGEGSWLTVV.

The V gene is TRBV10-3, the J gene TRBJ2-6; 9 nucleotides match TRBD2. The CDR3 consists of 18 residues. With 3 bases clipped from V and 0 bases from J, the junction kept 6 bases outside the gene matches. Germline V CDR1 and CDR2: ENHRY, SYGVKD. CDR3 sequence reads: CAISDPLAGYSGANVLTF. The CDR3 DNA reads as TGTGCCATCAGTGACCCCCTAGCGGGATACTCTGGGGCCAACGTCCTGACTTTC.